The 13 T cell receptor beta chains reported below all come from one sample, sequenced in a study of blood T cell repertoires in COVID-19. Here immunoSEQ multiplex PCR was the method, and the copy in TCRdb shows in-frame clones only, minus some. Counted here are roughly 400,000 clones, roughly nine tenths occurring once; the ten biggest clones make up 1.1%. The sample taken for sequencing was PBMCs or T cells enriched from blood (not recorded which). These receptors were taken from a man between 25 and 39 years old who had recovered from COVID-19.

The CDR3 sequence is CSARQGLQQFF. CDR3 sequence (DNA): TGCAGTGCTAGACAGGGGCTACAGCAGTTCTTC. The gene calls are TRBV20-1 and TRBJ2-1; D might be TRBD1 (6 bases). CDR3 size: 11 residues. Germline V gene sequence: CDR1 DFQATT, CDR2 SNEGSKA (reference sequence). Deletions cut 2 bases from V and 11 bases from J, with 10 bases between.

The chain links TRBV7-9 to TRBJ1-5; TRBD1 agrees at 7 bases. The CDR3 spans 12 residues. Germline CDR1 and CDR2: SEHNR and FQNEAQ (reference sequence). The trim removed 1 base at V and 15 bases at J, leaving 6 bases unmatched. The CDR3 DNA follows: TGTGCCAGCAGCTTAGAGGACAGGTTCATGCATTTT. It encodes CASSLEDRFMHF.

The chain recombines TRBV27 with TRBJ2-1; maybe TRBD2 (5 bases). V was pared by 6 bases and J by 4 bases, with 13 bases between. Germline-derived CDR1 and CDR2 are MNHEY and SMNVEV (reference sequence). The CDR3 has 14 amino acids. The CDR3 coding sequence is TGTGCCAGCAGGGTGGGAGCGATTTACAATGAGCAGTTCTTC. Encoded protein: CASRVGAIYNEQFF.

The chain is built from TRBV9 and TRBJ2-5; the match to TRBD1 covers 8 bases. From germline, CDR1 is SGDLS and CDR2 YYNGEE. The CDR3 has 15 amino acids. V trimming: 4 bases; J trimming: 6 bases; junction bases outside the gene matches: 11. The CDR3 protein is CASSPSRQGFKTQYF. In DNA form, the CDR3 reads TGTGCCAGCAGCCCAAGTAGACAGGGGTTCAAGACCCAGTACTTC.

This clone was found a few times. This chain joins TRBV7-9 and TRBJ2-1, with no clear D. From germline, CDR1 is SEHNR and CDR2 FQNEAQ (reference sequence). This CDR3 comprises 15 residues. The ends were cut back, 4 bases at V and 2 bases at J, with 12 bases in the middle. DNA of the CDR3: TGTGCCAGCAGCTCTCACTTTAATACCTACAATGAGCAGTTCTTC. Translation: CASSSHFNTYNEQFF. Filled out from reference TRBV7-9 and TRBJ2-1, the complete variable domain reads DTGVSQNPRHKITKRGQNVTFRCDPISEHNRLYWYRQTLGQGPEFLTYFQNEAQLEKSRLLSDRFSAERPKGSFSTLEIQRTEQGDSAMYLCASSSHFNTYNEQFFGPGTRLTVL.

The chain uses TRBV28 and TRBJ1-6, with D perhaps TRBD1 (5 bases). CDR3 size: 13 residues. V was trimmed by 6 bases and J by 5 bases, leaving 8 bases between them. Germline V gene data show CDR1 as MDHEN and CDR2 as SYDVKM. The DNA of the CDR3 is TGTGCCAGCAGCCAGGACAATAATTCACCCCTCCACTTT. Translating gives CASSQDNNSPLHF.

This clone was seen ten or more times. The same CDR3 arises from other DNA sequences in this sample as well. The gene calls are TRBV19 and TRBJ1-1; D not resolved. CDR3 length: 14 amino acids. V lost 1 base and J lost 1, with 7 bases in between. Germline CDR1 LNHDA, CDR2 SQIVND (reference sequence). Here the CDR3 reads CASSIGRGNTEAFF. In DNA form, the CDR3 reads TGTGCCAGTAGTATAGGCCGGGGGAACACTGAAGCTTTCTTT.

The chain couples TRBV3-1 (or the pseudogene TRBV3-2) to TRBJ2-7, with D perhaps matching TRBD2 (6 bases). CDR1 LGHDT and CDR2 YNNKEL come from the germline V gene (reference sequence). This CDR3 is built from 13 residues. V was cut by 4 bases and J by 4 bases, with 11 bases left in between. The CDR3 DNA follows: TGTGCCAGCAGCCCGGGACTTTTGTACGAGCAGTACTTC. Translated, it gives CASSPGLLYEQYF.

The V gene is TRBV27, the J gene TRBJ2-7, with TRBD2 identical over 8 bases. The germline CDR1 and CDR2 sequences are MNHEY and SMNVEV (reference sequence). Germline trimming cut 5 bases from V and 7 bases from J; bases unmatched to any gene: 13. There are 15 residues in the CDR3. In DNA form, the CDR3 reads TGTGCCAGCAGTCGACCGAGCGGGGGCAAAGTGGAGCAGTACTTC. It codes for CASSRPSGGKVEQYF.

The chain couples TRBV5-1 to TRBJ2-5; no definite D call. Germline values: CDR1 SGHRS, CDR2 YFSETQ. Deletions cut 0 bases from V and 2 bases from J, with 11 bases between. The CDR3 has 15 residues. CDR3 sequence (DNA): TGCGCCAGCAGCTTGGGTCTTAGCAGACAAGAGACCCAGTACTTC. This gives the protein CASSLGLSRQETQYF.

The V call is TRBV6-6, the J call TRBJ1-2; 10 bases align to TRBD1. CDR1 MNHNY and CDR2 SVGAGI come from the germline V gene (reference sequence). After removal of 6 bases from V and 1 base from J, the junction contained 8 bases not matched to a gene. The CDR3 is 16 residues long. The CDR3, as DNA: TGTGCCAGCAGAGGGGGACAGGGGCGACTTAACTATGGCTACACCTTC. Amino acid sequence: CASRGGQGRLNYGYTF.

The chain has TRBV19 and TRBJ2-1; 8 nucleotides match TRBD2. Germline CDR1 is LNHDA and CDR2 is SQIVND (reference sequence). The CDR3 sequence is 15 residues long. V was clipped by 6 bases and J by 4 bases; unmatched bases: 8. The CDR3 sequence is CASSRGAGEYNEQFF. The DNA of the CDR3 is TGTGCCAGTAGCCGGGGAGCGGGAGAATACAATGAGCAGTTCTTC.

V and J are TRBV19 and TRBJ2-2; 11 positions match TRBD1. The germline CDR1 and CDR2 sequences are LNHDA and SQIVND (reference sequence). The ends lost 8 bases at V and 6 bases at J; junction bases unmatched: 11. CDR3 size: 16 residues. Here the CDR3 reads CASLSLGQGVPGELFF. The DNA of the CDR3 is TGTGCCAGTCTCAGTTTGGGACAGGGGGTGCCCGGGGAGCTGTTTTTT.